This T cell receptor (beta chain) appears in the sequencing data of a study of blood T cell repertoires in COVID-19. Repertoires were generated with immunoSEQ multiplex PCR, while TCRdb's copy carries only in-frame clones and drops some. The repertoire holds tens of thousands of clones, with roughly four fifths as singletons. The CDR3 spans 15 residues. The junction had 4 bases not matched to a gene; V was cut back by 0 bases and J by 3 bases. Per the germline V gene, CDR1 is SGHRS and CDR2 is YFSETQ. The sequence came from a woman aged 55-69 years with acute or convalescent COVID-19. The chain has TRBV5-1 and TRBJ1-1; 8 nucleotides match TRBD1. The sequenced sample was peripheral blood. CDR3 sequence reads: CASSLGPTGDTEAFF. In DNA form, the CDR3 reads TGCGCCAGCAGCTTGGGCCCGACAGGGGACACTGAAGCTTTCTTT.